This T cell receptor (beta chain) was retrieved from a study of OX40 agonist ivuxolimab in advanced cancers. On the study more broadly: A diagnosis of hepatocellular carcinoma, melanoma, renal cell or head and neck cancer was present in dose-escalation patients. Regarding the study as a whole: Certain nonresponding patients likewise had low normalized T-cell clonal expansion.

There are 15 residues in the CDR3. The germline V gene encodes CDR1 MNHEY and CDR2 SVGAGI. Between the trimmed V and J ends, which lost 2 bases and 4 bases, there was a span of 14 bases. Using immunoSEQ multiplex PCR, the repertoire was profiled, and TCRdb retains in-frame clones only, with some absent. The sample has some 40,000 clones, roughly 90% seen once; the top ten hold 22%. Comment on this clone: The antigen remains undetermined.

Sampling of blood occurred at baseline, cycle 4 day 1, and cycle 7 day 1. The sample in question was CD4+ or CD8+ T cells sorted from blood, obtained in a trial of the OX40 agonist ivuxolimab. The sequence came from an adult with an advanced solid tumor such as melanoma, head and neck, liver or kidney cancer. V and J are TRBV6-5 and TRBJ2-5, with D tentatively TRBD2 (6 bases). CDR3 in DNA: TGTGCCAGCAGTTACGGGACTCATGGAGGAGAGACCCAGTACTTC. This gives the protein CASSYGTHGGETQYF.